This T cell receptor beta chain was sequenced in a study of Ad26.COV2.S vaccination and SARS-CoV-2 variants. The sample's treatment: around 19 received Ad26.COV2.S at low or high dose, single or two shots; five or six received placebo; per-sample allocation not given. Sample collection was performed on day 63 after the first vaccine or placebo injection. The administered vaccine (an Ad26 vector) expressed Wuhan-strain SARS-CoV-2 spike. The data were produced by immunoSEQ multiplex PCR, yet TCRdb's version contains in-frame clones alone and is incomplete. The sample holds approximately 240,000 clones, roughly 88% seen once. This CDR3 contains 13 residues.

The material sequenced was peripheral blood, taken in a trial of Ad26.COV2.S vaccine versus placebo. The chain joins TRBV21-1 to TRBJ2-7; the table's D gene call, TRBD1, was not cross checked with the DNA. TRBV21-1 is listed as a pseudogene. The source is a person between 18 and 65 years old who received the Ad26.COV2.S COVID-19 vaccine or a placebo. The CDR3 DNA reads TGTGCCAGCGAAACCTCAGGGGCCCACGAGCAGTACTTC. This gives the protein CASETSGAHEQYF.